The next 2 T cell receptor beta chains were all read from a single sample in a study of T cells in Graves' hyperthyroidism and ophthalmopathy. RNA transcripts yielded amplified TCR beta CDR3 regions. In the first-round RT-PCR of the TCR CDR3, the HTBI primer set was used. MiXCR was run by TCRdb on the multiplex PCR reads, yielding one entry per CDR3 protein. The data hold some 150,000 distinct CDR3 sequences, with roughly 23% observed a single time. Material for sequencing was blood. The receptor source for this set is a woman aged 45-65 years with Graves' hyperthyroidism that later progressed to Graves' ophthalmopathy.

This clonotype showed up many times. The rearrangement uses TRBV24-1 and TRBJ2-7, with 10 nucleotides matching TRBD2. The CDR3 has 15 amino acids. Germline V gives CDR1 KGHDR, CDR2 SFDVKD. V dropped 3 bases and J dropped 5; count of bases not matched to a gene: 6. CDR3 sequence: CATSDPSGRNHEQYF. In DNA, the CDR3 is TGTGCCACCAGTGATCCTAGCGGGAGAAACCACGAGCAGTACTTC.

The chain couples TRBV4-1 to TRBJ2-7, with TRBD1 matching 8 bases. Germline-derived CDR1 and CDR2 are MGHRA and YSYEKL. The CDR3 has 14 amino acids. The V and J ends lost 2 bases and 4 bases, in that order; junction bases with no gene match: 4. The CDR3 is CASSQTGTGYEQYF. The CDR3 bases are TGCGCCAGCAGCCAAACCGGGACAGGATACGAGCAGTACTTC.